This is a list of T cell receptor beta chains from one sample in a study of cytomegalovirus exposure and HLA in healthy donors. Measured with immunoSEQ multiplex PCR; TCRdb has only the in-frame clones, and not every one. The table includes roughly 350,000 clones, approximately 90% detected once. Sequencing used PBMCs. These receptors came from a woman aged 18-35 years in good health and CMV-seronegative. The CDR3 runs from the conserved cysteine through the conserved F or W. D genes are given only for firm matches. Not all rows give a size; the values are once, few, many and, for expanded clones, a class.

J | D | size | V | DNA | CDR3
TRBJ2-1 | TRBD1 | NA | TRBV4-3 | TGCGCCACAAGAGGACAGGGGACGAATGAGCAGTTCTTC | CATRGQGTNEQFF
TRBJ2-7 | NA | few | TRBV5-1 | TGCGCCAGCAGCACTACAGGGGGAGGGTACGAGCAGTACTTC | CASSTTGGGYEQYF
TRBJ2-5 | TRBD1 | NA | TRBV4-3 | TGCGCCAGCAGCCGGACAGGGGGGGAGACCCAGTACTTC | CASSRTGGETQYF
TRBJ1-1 | NA | NA | TRBV30 | TGTGCCTGGGGGGAGCATGGGACTGAAGCTTTCTTT | CAWGEHGTEAFF
TRBJ1-1 | NA | NA | TRBV27 | TGTGCCAGCAGTTTACTCGGGGGACCTGAAGCTTTCTTT | CASSLLGGPEAFF
TRBJ2-2 | TRBD2 | NA | TRBV19 | TGTGCCAGTAGTCCGACTAGCGGGAGAGGGAACACCGGGGAGCTGTTTTTT | CASSPTSGRGNTGELFF
TRBJ1-2 | NA | NA | TRBV5-1 | TGCGCCAGCAGCTTGGATAGCGGCTACACCTTC | CASSLDSGYTF
TRBJ2-3 | NA | NA | TRBV29-1 | TGCAGCGTGTCACAGAATACGCAGTATTTT | CSVSQNTQYF
TRBJ2-7 | NA | NA | TRBV27 | TGTGCCAGCAGTTCCCGGGACACGACCTACGAGCAGTACTTC | CASSSRDTTYEQYF
TRBJ2-3 | TRBD2 | NA | TRBV5-1 | TGCGCCAGCAGGCCTAGCGGAACTAGCACAGATACGCAGTATTTT | CASRPSGTSTDTQYF
TRBJ1-5 | TRBD1 | NA | TRBV28 | TGTGCCAGCTTAATGCCGGGACAGGGTTTCAATCAGCCCCAGCATTTT | CASLMPGQGFNQPQHF
TRBJ2-1 | TRBD2 | once | TRBV7-2 | TGTGCCAGCAGCTTCCGTGCGGGAGGGCTCAACAATGAGCAGTTCTTC | CASSFRAGGLNNEQFF
TRBJ2-7 | TRBD2 | NA | TRBV6-1 | TGTGCCAGCAGAAGACTAGCGGGAGGAGGCGAGCAGTACTTC | CASRRLAGGGEQYF
TRBJ1-1 | NA | NA | TRBV4-2 | TGTGCCAGCAGCCAAGGTCGGGAAGTCACTGAAGCTTTCTTT | CASSQGREVTEAFF
TRBJ2-7 | TRBD1 | NA | TRBV7-7 | TGTGCTAGCAGCGCTCGACAGGGGTACGAGCAGTACTTC | CASSARQGYEQYF
TRBJ2-1 | TRBD2 | NA | TRBV7-3 | TGTGCCAGCAGCCCAAAACCTCCGGGACTAGCTGTGAGGAATGAGCAGTTCTTC | CASSPKPPGLAVRNEQFF
TRBJ2-7 | NA | NA | TRBV2 | TGTGCCAGCACCCCCGCCTACGAGCAGTACTTC | CASTPAYEQYF
TRBJ2-7 | TRBD2 | few | TRBV11-2 | TGTGCCAGCAGCTTAGGGCTAGCGGGATTGCTTGGTGAGCAGTACTTC | CASSLGLAGLLGEQYF
TRBJ2-3 | NA | NA | TRBV27 | TGTGCCAGCAGTCGCAGTGCGGGATACGGGGGCACAGATACGCAGTATTTT | CASSRSAGYGGTDTQYF
TRBJ2-1 | NA | NA | TRBV7-6 | TGTGCCAGCAGCTCAAAGCGTGAGCAGTTCTTC | CASSSKREQFF
TRBJ2-2 | TRBD1 | NA | TRBV9 | TGTGCCAGCAGCGTCGGACAGGGGGTTAACACCGGGGAGCTGTTTTTT | CASSVGQGVNTGELFF
TRBJ1-5 | NA | NA | TRBV30 | TGTGCCTGGAGTCCACAGGGCCCTCAGCCCCAGCATTTT | CAWSPQGPQPQHF
TRBJ2-5 | TRBD2 | NA | TRBV5-1 | TGCGCCAGCACCCCTGGCGGGGGGCGGGAGACCCAGTACTTC | CASTPGGGRETQYF
TRBJ2-2 | TRBD2 | many | TRBV9 | TGTGCCAGCAGCGTAGAGGGCGGTAGCGGGGCCACCGGGGAGCTGTTTTTT | CASSVEGGSGATGELFF
TRBJ1-5 | NA | NA | TRBV6-6 | TGTGCCAGCAGCCGTCTCGGGAGCAATCAGCCCCAGCATTTT | CASSRLGSNQPQHF
TRBJ2-2 | NA | NA | TRBV2 | TGTGCCAGCAGTGAAGCCCGGGCGAACACCGGGGAGCTGTTTTTT | CASSEARANTGELFF
TRBJ2-7 | NA | NA | TRBV9 | TGTGCCAGCAGCGTAGTTAGTTCCCCCAACGAGCAGTACTTC | CASSVVSSPNEQYF
TRBJ2-6 | NA | NA | TRBV18 | TGTGCCAGCTCACCAGGGGGCGCCAGCTCGGGGGCCAACGTCCTGACTTTC | CASSPGGASSGANVLTF
TRBJ1-1 | NA | NA | TRBV4-3 | TGCGCCAGCAGCCAATTGACAGCCACTGAAGCTTTCTTT | CASSQLTATEAFF
TRBJ1-2 | TRBD1 | NA | TRBV28 | TGTGCCAGCAGTTTAGTCATGGGACAGCGCTATGGCTACACCTTC | CASSLVMGQRYGYTF
TRBJ2-7 | NA | NA | TRBV20-1 | TGCAGTGCTAGACAGCTCGGGGAGCAGTACTTC | CSARQLGEQYF
TRBJ2-2 | NA | NA | TRBV19 | TGTGCCAGTAGTATCGGGAACACCGGGGAGCTGTTTTTT | CASSIGNTGELFF
TRBJ2-3 | TRBD2 | NA | TRBV2 | TGTGCCATCCGGACCCGGGGGACTAGCCGAGATACGCAGTATTTT | CAIRTRGTSRDTQYF
TRBJ2-3 | NA | NA | TRBV19 | TGTGCCAGTAACCGACAGCTTAGCACAGATACGCAGTATTTT | CASNRQLSTDTQYF
TRBJ1-1 | NA | NA | TRBV25-1 | TGTGCCAGCAGTGAAGGGGGCATCGGTGAAGCTTTCTTT | CASSEGGIGEAFF
TRBJ1-2 | NA | NA | TRBV6-5 | TGTGCCAGCCGTGCTAGCCGAGGGCTCATCTATGGCTACACCTTC | CASRASRGLIYGYTF
TRBJ2-2 | NA | once | TRBV12-5 | TGTGCTAGTGGTTTGGTCATCACCGGGGAGCTGTTTTTT | CASGLVITGELFF
TRBJ2-4 | NA | NA | TRBV7-2 | TGTGCCAGCAGCTTAGAGGGCGGACAGACCAGAGCCAAAAACATTCAGTACTTC | CASSLEGGQTRAKNIQYF
TRBJ2-7 | NA | few | TRBV7-6 | TGTGCCAGCAGCTTAGCCGGGAGCAGGGAGCAGTACTTC | CASSLAGSREQYF
TRBJ2-3 | NA | once | TRBV28 | TGTGCCAGCAGTTTTCGGGATACGCAGTATTTT | CASSFRDTQYF